A single sample gave rise to the 2 T cell receptor beta chains below, sequenced in a study of cytomegalovirus exposure and HLA in healthy donors. In the PCR, 60 Vbeta and 13 Jbeta primers were used. Libraries were prepared by immunoSEQ multiplex PCR; TCRdb keeps only in-frame clonotypes and omits some of them. The table has some 130,000 clones, about 61% seen once. Specimen: PBMCs. Receptors were obtained from a middle-aged woman in good health and CMV-seronegative.

V gene TRBV30 combines with J gene TRBJ2-2, with TRBD2 matching 10 bases. The CDR3 has 14 residues. CDR1 is GTSNPN and CDR2 is SVGIG in the germline V gene (reference sequence). V dropped 5 bases and J dropped 5; count of bases not matched to a gene: 5. In DNA, the CDR3 is TGTGCCTGGGCAACTAGCGGGGAAACCGGGGAGCTGTTTTTT. Residues: CAWATSGETGELFF.

The chain carries TRBV27 and TRBJ1-4, with TRBD1 matching 7 bases. The CDR3 is 16 residues long. Germline trimming cut 6 bases from V and 0 bases from J; bases unmatched to any gene: 7. Germline V lookup: CDR1 MNHEY, CDR2 SMNVEV (reference sequence). The CDR3 here is CASSPGQEATNEKLFF. The CDR3 DNA reads TGTGCCAGCAGCCCCGGACAGGAGGCAACTAATGAAAAACTGTTTTTT.